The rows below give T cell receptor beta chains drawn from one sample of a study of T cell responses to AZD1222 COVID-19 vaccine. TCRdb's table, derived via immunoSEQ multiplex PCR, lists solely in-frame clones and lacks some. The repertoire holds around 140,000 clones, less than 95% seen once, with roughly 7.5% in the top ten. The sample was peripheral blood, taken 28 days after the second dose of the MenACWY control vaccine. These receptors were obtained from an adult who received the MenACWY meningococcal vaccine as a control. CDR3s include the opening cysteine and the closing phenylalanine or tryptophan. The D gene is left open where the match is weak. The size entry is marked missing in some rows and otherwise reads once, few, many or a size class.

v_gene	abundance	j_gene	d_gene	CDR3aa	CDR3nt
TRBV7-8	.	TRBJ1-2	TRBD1	CASSLLGTAAYGYTF	TGTGCCAGCAGCTTACTGGGGACAGCCGCCTATGGCTACACCTTC
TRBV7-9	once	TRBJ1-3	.	CASSFLRISGNTIYF	TGTGCCAGCAGCTTTCTTCGGATCTCTGGAAACACCATATATTTT
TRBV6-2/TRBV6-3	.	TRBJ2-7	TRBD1	CASSTRDRKAYEQYF	TGTGCCAGCAGTACCCGGGACAGGAAGGCCTACGAGCAGTACTTC
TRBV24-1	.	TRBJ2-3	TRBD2	CATSELTGGTDTQYF	TGTGCCACCAGTGAGCTCACGGGGGGTACAGATACGCAGTATTTT
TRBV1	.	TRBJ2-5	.	CTSSHLSPGGRWGVNQETQYF	TGCACCAGCAGCCACTTATCTCCCGGAGGACGGTGGGGGGTCAATCAAGAGACCCAGTACTTC
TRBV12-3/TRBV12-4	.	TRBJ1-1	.	CASSLSAEAFF	TGTGCCAGCAGTCTTTCCGCTGAAGCTTTCTTT
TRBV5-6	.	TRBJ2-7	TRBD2	CASSLGLAGHYEQYF	TGTGCCAGCAGCTTGGGCCTAGCGGGCCACTACGAGCAGTACTTC
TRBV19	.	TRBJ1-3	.	CASSIVGRNTIYF	TGTGCCAGTAGTATTGTGGGAAGAAACACCATATATTTT
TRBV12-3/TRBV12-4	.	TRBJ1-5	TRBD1	CASSGTDDQPQHF	TGTGCCAGCAGTGGGACAGACGATCAGCCCCAGCATTTT
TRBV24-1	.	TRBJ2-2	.	CATSNRVPGELFF	TGTGCCACCAGTAACAGGGTTCCCGGGGAGCTGTTTTTT
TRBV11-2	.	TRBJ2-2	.	CASSFGGGELFF	TGTGCCAGCAGCTTTGGGGGCGGGGAGCTGTTTTTT
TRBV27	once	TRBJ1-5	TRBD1	CASGSARGGQHSNQPQHF	TGTGCCAGCGGCTCTGCGCGAGGGGGACAGCATAGCAATCAGCCCCAGCATTTT
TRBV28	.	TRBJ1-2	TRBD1	CASSIYRGPYGYTF	TGTGCCAGCAGTATCTACAGGGGACCCTATGGCTACACCTTC
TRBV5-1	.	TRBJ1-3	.	CASSLVPGRQDTIYF	TGCGCCAGCAGCTTGGTGCCAGGGCGGCAGGACACCATATATTTT
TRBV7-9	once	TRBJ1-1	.	CASSFSTDTEAFF	TGTGCCAGCAGCTTTTCTACAGATACTGAAGCTTTCTTT
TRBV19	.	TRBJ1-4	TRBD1	CASRPSGGSEKLFF	TGTGCCAGTAGACCCTCAGGGGGGAGTGAAAAACTGTTTTTT
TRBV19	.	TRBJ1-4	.	CASSMLQGNEKLFF	TGTGCCAGTAGTATGCTCCAGGGTAATGAAAAACTGTTTTTT
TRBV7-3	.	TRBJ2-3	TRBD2	CASSLVGGRGTDTQYF	TGTGCCAGCAGCTTAGTAGGCGGGAGGGGCACAGATACGCAGTATTTT